The 26 T cell receptor beta chains reported below all come from one sample, sequenced in a study of OX40 agonist ivuxolimab in advanced cancers. Measured with immunoSEQ multiplex PCR; TCRdb has only the in-frame clones, and not every one. This table holds approximately 76,000 clones, nearly 95% found once. The specimen comprised CD4+ or CD8+ T cells sorted from blood, sampled in a trial of the OX40 agonist ivuxolimab. The receptor source for this set is an adult with an advanced solid tumor such as melanoma, head and neck, liver or kidney cancer.

The gene calls are TRBV13 and TRBJ2-7; TRBD1 matches at 8 bases. The CDR3 covers 15 residues. The trim removed 5 bases at V and 0 bases at J, leaving 6 bases unmatched. CDR1 is PRHDT, CDR2 FYEKMQ, per germline (reference sequence). CDR3 nucleotide sequence: TGTGCCAGCAGCGGACGGGACAGGAGCTCCTACGAGCAGTACTTC. Translated, it gives CASSGRDRSSYEQYF.

J is TRBJ1-5 and V is TRBV2; D remains unclear. The CDR3 is made up of 15 amino acids. Trimming took off 5 bases at V and 0 bases at J, with 11 bases between the two ends. The germline V gene has CDR1 SNHLY and CDR2 FYNNEI. CDR3 in DNA: TGTGCCAGCAGTCCGACGGTTTATAGCAATCAGCCCCAGCATTTT. Protein: CASSPTVYSNQPQHF.

V usage is TRBV5-4 and J usage is TRBJ2-1; D ambiguous. V lost 0 bases to trimming and J lost 7 bases, with 8 bases between them. Germline-derived CDR1 and CDR2 are SGHNT and YYREEE (reference sequence). There are 13 residues in the CDR3. The CDR3 loop is CASSLGAQNEQFF. The CDR3 DNA follows: TGTGCCAGCAGCTTGGGGGCACAGAATGAGCAGTTCTTC.

V gene TRBV4-1 combines with J gene TRBJ2-7; D is unresolved. The CDR3 extends over 14 amino acids. The ends were cut back, 1 base at V and 3 bases at J, with 10 bases in the middle. Germline V gene lookup returns CDR1 MGHRA and CDR2 YSYEKL. In DNA form, the CDR3 reads TGCGCCAGCAGCCAAGGGCTAAAGGACTACGAGCAGTACTTC. It codes for CASSQGLKDYEQYF.

The rearrangement uses TRBV9 and TRBJ2-3, with 8 positions matching TRBD2. There are 15 residues in the CDR3. J was trimmed by 0 bases and V by 2 bases; bases with no gene match: 2. Germline V gives CDR1 SGDLS, CDR2 YYNGEE. CDR3 bases: TGTGCCAGCAGCGTTAGCGGGATAAGCACAGATACGCAGTATTTT. This translates into CASSVSGISTDTQYF.

This chain joins TRBV4-1 and TRBJ1-1; D remains unclear. The germline V gene encodes CDR1 MGHRA and CDR2 YSYEKL. This CDR3 comprises 12 residues. V lost 0 bases and J 10 bases, leaving 9 bases between the germline ends. The CDR3 reads CASSQDLSGAFF. CDR3 DNA sequence: TGCGCCAGCAGCCAAGATTTGTCTGGAGCTTTCTTT.

This clone was observed a single time. The CDR3 loop reads CASSPPSPGELFF. CDR3 nucleotides: TGTGCCAGCTCACCACCGTCTCCCGGGGAGCTGTTTTTT. V is TRBV18 and J is TRBJ2-2; the D is unclear. CDR1 and CDR2 from the germline V gene are KGHSH and LQKENI. The CDR3 totals 13 residues. The V end was cut by 0 bases, the J end by 6 bases, with 5 bases between.

This clone has a single count. This chain connects TRBV6-6 to TRBJ2-2; D not certain. V lost 0 bases, J lost 7 bases, and 6 bases lay in between. In germline, CDR1 is MNHNY, CDR2 SVGAGI (reference sequence). The CDR3 spans 13 residues. CDR3 region: CASSYSLIGELFF. The CDR3, as DNA: TGTGCCAGCAGTTACTCTTTGATCGGGGAGCTGTTTTTT.

As to this clone: Distinct nucleotide sequences in the sample also encode this CDR3. The gene calls are TRBV6-6 and TRBJ1-1; no reliable D call. The CDR3 is 12 amino acids. CDR1 is MNHNY and CDR2 is SVGAGI in the germline V gene (reference sequence). Trimming pared 6 bases from V and 0 bases from J, leaving 5 bases between. The CDR3 DNA follows: TGTGCCAGCAGCCTCGTGAACACTGAAGCTTTCTTT. Its translation: CASSLVNTEAFF.

The table lists this clone with a count of one. This sequence joins TRBV9 and TRBJ2-7; 10 nucleotides line up with TRBD2. V dropped 0 bases and J dropped 0; count of bases not matched to a gene: 3. This CDR3 is 16 amino acids long. CDR1 and CDR2 (germline): SGDLS, YYNGEE. CDR3 amino acids: CASSVGASGSSYEQYF. In nucleotides, the CDR3 is TGTGCCAGCAGCGTAGGAGCTAGCGGGAGCTCCTACGAGCAGTACTTC.

The chain's CDR3 is CASSQRLDRGMKELFF. The CDR3 nucleotides are TGTGCCAGCAGCCAACGATTAGACAGGGGAATGAAAGAACTGTTTTTT. This rearrangement joins TRBV4-2 to TRBJ1-4, with TRBD1 identical over 8 bases. CDR3 length: 16 amino acids. Trimming took 2 bases from V and 12 from J; bases not matched to a gene: 14. Germline V CDR1 and CDR2: LGHNA, YNFKEQ.

This chain uses TRBV4-2 with TRBJ2-1; TRBD2 matches at 7 bases. Germline V CDR1 and CDR2: LGHNA, YNFKEQ. Trimming removed 0 bases from V and 7 bases from J; junction bases left unmatched: 9. The CDR3 loop spans 16 amino acids. The CDR3 loop is CASSQDASGIRNEQFF. The CDR3 nucleotides are TGTGCCAGCAGCCAAGACGCCAGCGGGATTAGGAATGAGCAGTTCTTC.

J is TRBJ2-2 and V is TRBV27; D is unresolved. This CDR3 contains 12 residues. Per germline, CDR1 MNHEY and CDR2 SMNVEV (reference sequence). The germline V and J ends were trimmed by 5 bases and 9 bases, with 10 bases remaining between them. The CDR3 coding sequence is TGTGCCAGCAGTCCTGGAATGAGGGAGCTGTTTTTT. Translation gives CASSPGMRELFF.

The rearrangement uses TRBV4-2 and TRBJ2-7; no definite D call. The V gene lost 1 base and the J gene lost 6 bases, with 10 bases spanning the gap. Germline loops: CDR1 LGHNA, CDR2 YNFKEQ. CDR3 length equals 13 residues. Written as DNA, the CDR3 is TGTGCCAGCAGCCAAGGCGGTCTGGGCGAGCAGTACTTC. Its translation is CASSQGGLGEQYF.

The V and J genes are TRBV6-5 and TRBJ2-5; 13 positions agree with TRBD2. The V segment lost 5 bases and the J segment 4 bases; nucleotides outside the gene matches: 4. The CDR3 has 15 amino acids. Germline CDR1 is MNHEY and CDR2 is SVGAGI. The CDR3 is CASSQGTSGVETQYF. The DNA for the CDR3 is TGTGCCAGCAGTCAAGGGACTAGCGGGGTAGAGACCCAGTACTTC.

The chain carries TRBV19 and TRBJ2-5; TRBD1 or TRBD2 may be the D gene (5 bases each). The CDR3 spans 15 residues. The V end was cut by 5 bases, the J end by 2 bases, with 15 bases between. In germline, CDR1 is LNHDA, CDR2 SQIVND (reference sequence). In DNA form, the CDR3 reads TGTGCCAGTAGTCCCGGGACCACACTACAAGAGACCCAGTACTTC. Translating gives CASSPGTTLQETQYF.

This chain joins TRBV19 and TRBJ1-6; D gene uncertain. The CDR3 totals 19 residues. CDR1 and CDR2 (germline): LNHDA, SQIVND (reference sequence). Trimming pared 3 bases from V and 8 bases from J, leaving 26 bases between. CDR3 DNA: TGTGCCAGTAGTATCTGGGCAGGACGTTCGAGTAGGGTGGATTCACCCCTCCACTTT. Translation gives CASSIWAGRSSRVDSPLHF. The variable domain in full, with the rest retrieved from reference TRBV19 and TRBJ1-6, is DGGITQSPKYLFRKEGQNVTLSCEQNLNHDAMYWYRQDPGQGLRLIYYSQIVNDFQKGDIAEGYSVSREKKESFPLTVTSAQKNPTAFYLCASSIWAGRSSRVDSPLHFGNGTRLTVT.

V and J are TRBV4-1 and TRBJ1-5; D call uncertain. Trimming shortened V by 2 bases and J by 4 bases, and 12 bases separated the two germline ends. The CDR3 contains 15 residues. The germline CDR1 and CDR2 sequences are MGHRA and YSYEKL. CDR3 residues: CASSQKPGPNQPQHF. For the CDR3, the DNA is TGCGCCAGCAGCCAAAAACCTGGGCCTAATCAGCCCCAGCATTTT.

This chain joins TRBV9 and TRBJ1-1, with D unclear. V lost 4 bases and J 3 bases, leaving 13 bases between the germline ends. CDR1 and CDR2 (germline): SGDLS, YYNGEE. This CDR3 comprises 14 residues. The CDR3 spells CASSPNPGHTEAFF. The CDR3 coding sequence is TGTGCCAGCAGCCCCAACCCAGGCCACACTGAAGCTTTCTTT.

The V gene is TRBV5-6, the J gene TRBJ1-5, with a weak D call TRBD1 (6 bases). Germline V lookup: CDR1 SGHDT, CDR2 YYEEEE. This CDR3 has 16 residues. Trimming left V 2 bases short and J 5 bases short, with 17 bases between. The CDR3 DNA reads as TGTGCCAGCAGCTTATGGCAGGGGCCTTTTCATCAGCCCCAGCATTTT. This gives the protein CASSLWQGPFHQPQHF.

V and J are TRBV10-3 and TRBJ2-7; D tentatively fits TRBD1 or TRBD2 (5 bases each). Trimming shortened V by 10 bases and J by 0 bases, and 13 bases separated the two germline ends. The V gene's germline CDR1 is ENHRY and CDR2 SYGVKD. The CDR3 loop spans 13 amino acids. CDR3 residues: CATSGPNSYEQYF. Written as DNA, the CDR3 is TGTGCCACCTCGGGACCGAACTCCTACGAGCAGTACTTC.

The chain links TRBV9 to TRBJ2-1, with D perhaps matching TRBD2 (5 bases). Germline assignment: CDR1 SGDLS and CDR2 YYNGEE. V was shortened by 0 bases and J by 2 bases, with 9 bases between the two germline ends. The CDR3 spans 15 residues. The CDR3 is CASSVDEGAYNEQFF. CDR3 in DNA: TGTGCCAGCAGCGTAGACGAGGGAGCCTACAATGAGCAGTTCTTC.

This chain joins TRBV12-5 and TRBJ1-2, with D unresolved. Germline V CDR1 and CDR2: LGHNT, FRNRAP. V lost 3 bases, J lost 3 bases, and 20 bases lay in between. This CDR3 contains 17 residues. CDR3 nucleotides: TGTGCTAGTGGTTTCTCAGCCGGGCAGACGACGGACTATGGCTACACCTTC. It yields the protein CASGFSAGQTTDYGYTF.

The gene calls are TRBV5-4 and TRBJ2-7; D could derive from TRBD1 or TRBD2 (6 bases each). V dropped 9 bases and J dropped 1 base, with 17 bases sitting between them. The CDR3 sequence is 14 residues long. CDR1 and CDR2 from the germline V gene are SGHNT and YYREEE (reference sequence). The CDR3 loop is CATEGGGGSYEQYF. The CDR3 region has the DNA TGTGCCACAGAAGGCGGAGGGGGTTCCTACGAGCAGTACTTC.

The chain uses TRBV13 and TRBJ2-7; 8 bases are shared with TRBD2. The CDR3 spans 17 residues. Germline-derived CDR1 and CDR2 are PRHDT and FYEKMQ (reference sequence). V shed 3 bases and J 2 bases; nucleotides not matched to a gene: 12. CDR3 protein: CASSFTSGNKRPYEQYF. The DNA for the CDR3 is TGTGCCAGCAGCTTTACTAGCGGAAACAAGAGACCCTACGAGCAGTACTTC.

The chain is built from TRBV27 and TRBJ2-7; TRBD1 aligns across 8 bases. The CDR3 runs 14 residues. Germline trimming cut 6 bases from V and 5 bases from J; bases unmatched to any gene: 9. Germline V gene sequence: CDR1 MNHEY, CDR2 SMNVEV (reference sequence). CDR3 residues: CASSHRTGKHEQYF. The CDR3 bases are TGTGCCAGCAGCCATCGGACAGGGAAACACGAGCAGTACTTC.